This T cell receptor (beta chain) was recovered during a study of shared clonotypes between healthy human individuals. Study-level information: Per donor, CD8 memory used one plate, CD8 naive used two, CD4 memory used three and CD4 naive used three. Findings and caveats of the study: The generation probabilities recorded for non-shared clonotypes fell below those of clonotypes shared by all four donors.

Each subset's genomic DNA was shared equally among a number of immunoSEQ plates. When replicate PCRs were run on sorted subsets, they used 200 to 250 ng DNA, about 30,000 T cell genomes. The repertoire was sequenced with immunoSEQ multiplex PCR; TCRdb's copy has only in-frame clones and lacks some. The sample has approximately 2.3 million clones, over 85% seen once; the top ten hold 0.35% to 0.5%. This CDR3 comprises 14 residues. Germline V gene sequence: CDR1 SGDLS, CDR2 YYNGEE. With 3 bases removed from V and 3 bases from J, the gap between germline ends came to 12 bases. This clone was seen a handful of times. The antigen is undetermined.

The receptor's source is a man aged 18 to 35 in good health. Some clones in this sample may be carry-over from other donors' samples. The sample was naive CD4+ T cells from PBMCs. Subset given: CD45RA+ positively selected. V is TRBV9 and J is TRBJ1-1, with D hard to call. The CDR3 region has the DNA TGTGCCAGCAGCGCGGGATGGGGATACACTGAAGCTTTCTTT. It codes for CASSAGWGYTEAFF.